Shown below are 23 T cell receptor beta chains from a single sample sequenced in a study of blood T cell repertoires in COVID-19. Repertoires were generated with immunoSEQ multiplex PCR, while TCRdb's copy carries only in-frame clones and drops some. The data contain some 120,000 clones, approximately 90% of them singletons. The sequenced material came from peripheral blood. These receptors were obtained from a man between 65 and 79 years old with active or convalescent COVID-19.

The chain employs TRBV5-4 and TRBJ2-1; the D gene is possibly TRBD2 (5 bases). Trimming took off 6 bases at V and 4 bases at J, with 17 bases between the two ends. Germline assignment: CDR1 SGHNT and CDR2 YYREEE (reference sequence). The CDR3 runs 15 residues. The CDR3, as DNA: TGTGCCAGCACCGTGGGAGCCTCGGGTTACAATGAGCAGTTCTTC. This gives the protein CASTVGASGYNEQFF.

The rearrangement links TRBV30 to TRBJ1-2; 10 bases align to TRBD1. With 3 bases clipped from V and 8 bases from J, the junction kept 3 bases outside the gene matches. Germline CDR1 GTSNPN, CDR2 SVGIG (reference sequence). CDR3 length: 12 amino acids. The CDR3 spells CAWRTGGEGYTF. CDR3 nucleotides: TGTGCCTGGAGGACAGGGGGCGAAGGCTACACCTTC.

The gene calls are TRBV7-9 and TRBJ2-5; possible D gene TRBD2, 6 bases. V dropped 2 bases and J dropped 4 bases, with 17 bases sitting between them. Per germline, CDR1 SEHNR and CDR2 FQNEAQ (reference sequence). The CDR3 extends over 16 amino acids. CDR3 region: CASSLSGGNLGETQYF. CDR3 DNA: TGTGCCAGCAGCTTATCGGGCGGGAACTTGGGAGAGACCCAGTACTTC.

This clone was picked up one time. The V and J genes are TRBV28 and TRBJ1-5, with 7 bases fitting TRBD1. Germline lookup yields CDR1 MDHEN and CDR2 SYDVKM. The CDR3 is 12 residues long. J was trimmed by 6 bases and V by 5 bases; bases with no gene match: 1. The CDR3, as DNA: TGTGCCAGCAGTCCAGGGGGTCAGCCCCAGCATTTT. It is translated as CASSPGGQPQHF.

The rearrangement uses TRBV6-5 and TRBJ2-7, with TRBD2 as a possible D gene (6 bases). The ends were cut back, 7 bases at V and 3 bases at J, with 13 bases in the middle. The CDR3 spans 13 residues. Germline values: CDR1 MNHEY, CDR2 SVGAGI. DNA for the CDR3: TGTGCCAGCACCCGGGGGATACACTACGAGCAGTACTTC. It encodes CASTRGIHYEQYF.

The CDR3 loop reads CASSSSSGGNYGYTF. The CDR3 bases are TGTGCCAGCAGCTCGTCATCAGGGGGTAACTATGGCTACACCTTC. This rearrangement joins TRBV11-2 to TRBJ1-2; 7 positions agree with TRBD1. Trimming removed 4 bases from V and 1 base from J; junction bases left unmatched: 6. Germline V gene data show CDR1 as SGHAT and CDR2 as FQNNGV. This CDR3 spans 15 amino acids.

This sequence joins TRBV5-1 and TRBJ2-5, with D possibly matching TRBD1 (7 bases). Germline V gene data show CDR1 as SGHRS and CDR2 as YFSETQ. Trimming pared 3 bases from V and 4 bases from J, leaving 16 bases between. The CDR3 is 15 amino acids. The chain's CDR3 is CASSSAGQSTETQYF. The CDR3 coding sequence is TGCGCCAGCAGCTCGGCGGGACAGAGCACAGAGACCCAGTACTTC.

This chain uses TRBV6-1 with TRBJ2-1; D remains ambiguous. This CDR3 has 11 residues. The germline V gene has CDR1 MNHNS and CDR2 SASEGT. V was shortened by 5 bases and J by 10 bases, with 9 bases between the two germline ends. In DNA, the CDR3 is TGTGCCAGCAGTACCCAGGCGGAGCAGTTCTTC. Translation gives CASSTQAEQFF.

This clone was seen a few times. The rearrangement uses TRBV9 and TRBJ2-7; 9 bases line up with TRBD2. The CDR3 runs to 16 residues. The V gene's germline CDR1 is SGDLS and CDR2 YYNGEE. V shed 0 bases and J 4 bases; nucleotides not matched to a gene: 8. CDR3 sequence (DNA): TGTGCCAGCAGCGTAGTGGGTAGCGGGAGTATTTACGAGCAGTACTTC. Amino acids: CASSVVGSGSIYEQYF. Combining the CDR3 with reference TRBV9 and TRBJ2-7 gives the whole variable domain DSGVTQTPKHLITATGQRVTLRCSPRSGDLSVYWYQQSLDQGLQFLIQYYNGEERAKGNILERFSAQQFPDLHSELNLSSLELGDSALYFCASSVVGSGSIYEQYFGPGTRLTVT.

The chain is built from TRBV5-1 and TRBJ1-1; 7 bases align to TRBD1. The ends lost 3 bases at V and 4 bases at J; junction bases unmatched: 9. From germline, CDR1 is SGHRS and CDR2 YFSETQ. The CDR3 runs to 15 residues. CDR3 coding DNA: TGCGCCAGCAGCTCTACGGACAGGAGGGGCACTGAAGCTTTCTTT. Translated: CASSSTDRRGTEAFF.

The chain is built from TRBV4-1 and TRBJ2-7; a possible D gene is TRBD1 (6 bases). The germline CDR1 and CDR2 sequences are MGHRA and YSYEKL. Deletions cut 1 base from V and 7 bases from J, with 17 bases between. The CDR3 has 15 amino acids. The CDR3 region is CASSQVDRLRGEQYF. DNA of the CDR3: TGCGCCAGCAGCCAAGTCGACAGGCTACGGGGAGAGCAGTACTTC.

The gene calls are TRBV2 and TRBJ2-7; a possible D gene is TRBD1 (7 bases). With 7 bases removed from V and 5 bases from J, the gap between germline ends came to 18 bases. The CDR3 sequence is 14 residues long. The germline V gene encodes CDR1 SNHLY and CDR2 FYNNEI. The CDR3 protein is CASTFGRGDHEQYF. DNA of the CDR3: TGTGCCAGCACCTTCGGCAGGGGGGACCACGAGCAGTACTTC.

This clone was counted between two and nine times. The V call is TRBV9, the J call TRBJ2-7; TRBD2 matches 13 bases. The CDR3 covers 16 residues. V gave up 0 bases and J gave up 2 bases; unmatched junction bases: 2. From germline, CDR1 is SGDLS and CDR2 YYNGEE. DNA of the CDR3: TGTGCCAGCAGCGTAGGGACTAGCGGGAGTACCTACGAGCAGTACTTC. This encodes CASSVGTSGSTYEQYF. Together with reference TRBV9 and TRBJ2-7, the CDR3 gives the full variable domain: DSGVTQTPKHLITATGQRVTLRCSPRSGDLSVYWYQQSLDQGLQFLIQYYNGEERAKGNILERFSAQQFPDLHSELNLSSLELGDSALYFCASSVGTSGSTYEQYFGPGTRLTVT.

The chain carries TRBV28 and TRBJ2-1; 8 bases fit TRBD1. The V segment lost 0 bases and the J segment 8 bases; nucleotides outside the gene matches: 3. Germline V lookup: CDR1 MDHEN, CDR2 SYDVKM. CDR3 length: 14 residues. The CDR3 here is CASSLWDRVYEQFF. Here the CDR3 DNA reads TGTGCCAGCAGTTTATGGGACAGGGTCTATGAGCAGTTCTTC.

The rearrangement joins TRBV2 to TRBJ2-4; TRBD1 matches at 7 bases. Germline V gene data show CDR1 as SNHLY and CDR2 as FYNNEI. Trimming cost V 5 bases and J 1 base; bases outside gene matches: 2. CDR3 length: 14 amino acids. DNA for the CDR3: TGTGCCAGCAGTAAACAGGGGGCCAAAAACATTCAGTACTTC. This gives the protein CASSKQGAKNIQYF.

The V call is TRBV28, the J call TRBJ1-4, with a tentative D call TRBD1 (6 bases). CDR3 size: 14 residues. V lost 7 bases, J lost 8 bases, and 17 bases lay in between. Germline CDR1 MDHEN, CDR2 SYDVKM. The CDR3 region has the DNA TGTGCCAGCACCGCTTCGGGGGGCGCGGAAAAACTGTTTTTT. It is translated as CASTASGGAEKLFF.

This sequence joins TRBV28 and TRBJ1-5, with D maybe TRBD1 (5 bases). CDR1 and CDR2 (germline): MDHEN, SYDVKM. V lost 5 bases and J 3 bases, leaving 8 bases between the germline ends. This CDR3 spans 13 amino acids. The DNA of the CDR3 is TGTGCCAGCAGTCAGGGATACAATCAGCCCCAGCATTTT. It is translated as CASSQGYNQPQHF.

The sample holds a few counts of this clone. V usage is TRBV27 and J usage is TRBJ2-7; 9 nucleotides agree with TRBD2. Germline assignment: CDR1 MNHEY and CDR2 SMNVEV (reference sequence). Trimming cost V 5 bases and J 3 bases; bases outside gene matches: 2. There are 13 residues in the CDR3. The CDR3 DNA reads as TGTGCCAGCAGTCTAGCGGGAAACTACGAGCAGTACTTC. Translation: CASSLAGNYEQYF.

This chain uses TRBV2 with TRBJ1-4; D unresolved. CDR1 is SNHLY, CDR2 FYNNEI, per germline. This CDR3 is built from 15 residues. The ends were cut back, 5 bases at V and 0 bases at J, with 10 bases in the middle. Here the CDR3 DNA reads TGTGCCAGCAGTATATTAGCGGCAACTAATGAAAAACTGTTTTTT. This codes for CASSILAATNEKLFF.

The CDR3 spells CASTQPGQGSYEQYF. The CDR3 DNA reads as TGTGCCAGCACCCAACCGGGACAAGGCTCCTACGAGCAGTACTTC. The V gene is TRBV28, the J gene TRBJ2-7; perhaps TRBD1 as D (6 bases). The CDR3 consists of 15 residues. Trimming shortened V by 7 bases and J by 0 bases, and 16 bases separated the two germline ends. Per germline, CDR1 MDHEN and CDR2 SYDVKM.

The chain recombines TRBV7-8 with TRBJ2-1, with 8 bases matching TRBD2. The V gene end was trimmed by 4 bases and the J gene end by 5 bases; junction bases not matched to a gene: 13. The CDR3 totals 17 residues. Germline CDR1 and CDR2: SGHVS and FQNEAQ. The CDR3 region is CASSSGRGRSVNNEQFF. The CDR3 DNA reads TGTGCCAGCAGCTCCGGTCGCGGGAGGTCCGTCAACAATGAGCAGTTCTTC.

J is TRBJ1-1 and V is TRBV3-1 (or the pseudogene TRBV3-2), with D uncertain. With 4 bases removed from V and 1 base from J, the gap between germline ends came to 7 bases. CDR1 is LGHDT and CDR2 is YNNKEL in the germline V gene (reference sequence). The CDR3 is 13 amino acids. CDR3 in DNA: TGTGCCAGCAGCCCCCGCGGGAACACTGAAGCTTTCTTT. This encodes CASSPRGNTEAFF.

V usage is TRBV6-5 and J usage is TRBJ2-7; 7 bases agree with TRBD2. The germline CDR1 and CDR2 sequences are MNHEY and SVGAGI. The CDR3 has 15 residues. Trimming took 2 bases from V and 2 from J; bases not matched to a gene: 6. The CDR3 is CASSYAASGTYEQYF. CDR3 in DNA: TGTGCCAGCAGTTACGCAGCTAGCGGAACCTACGAGCAGTACTTC.